Here is one T cell receptor beta chain with its context. Its target is not known. The sample is drawn from a study of T cells after yellow fever vaccination. Template-switching 5'RACE yielded the TCR cDNA; a universal primer site and UMIs were added in the process. TCRdb re-analysed the 5' RACE reads in MiXCR, keeping a single row per CDR3 protein. The table lists approximately 510,000 distinct CDR3 sequences, 21% of them singletons, with roughly 16% in the top ten. CDR1 and CDR2 from the germline V gene are MGHRA and YSYEKL. The CDR3 loop spans 16 amino acids. V lost 1 base to trimming and J lost 1 base; unmatched junction nucleotides: 5. Study findings and constraints: Researchers noted that a small share of clonotypes showed up in both CD4 and CD8 compartments. After the booster, around 95% of CD4 and 88% of CD8 primary-response clones were re-detected.

This clonotype was sampled from a man aged 18 to 30 who received the YFV17D yellow fever vaccine. The sequencing used PBMCs, collected 21 days after the first yellow fever vaccination. The chain employs TRBV4-1 and TRBJ2-5; 8 bases are a match to TRBD1. The CDR3 protein is CASSQGSGTGQETQYF. CDR3 coding DNA: TGCGCCAGCAGCCAAGGGTCCGGGACAGGCCAAGAGACCCAGTACTTC.